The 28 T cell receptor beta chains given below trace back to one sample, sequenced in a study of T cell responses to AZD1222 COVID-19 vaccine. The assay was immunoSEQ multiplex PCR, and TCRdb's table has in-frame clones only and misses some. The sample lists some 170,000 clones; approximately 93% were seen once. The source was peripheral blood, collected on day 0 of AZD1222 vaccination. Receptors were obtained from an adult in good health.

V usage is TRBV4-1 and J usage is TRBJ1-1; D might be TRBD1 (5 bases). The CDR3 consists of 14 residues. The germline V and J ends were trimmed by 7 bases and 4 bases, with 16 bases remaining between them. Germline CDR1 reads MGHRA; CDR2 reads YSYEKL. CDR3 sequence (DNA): TGCGCCAGCACCCCCAATCGGGGGGGCACTGAAGCTTTCTTT. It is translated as CASTPNRGGTEAFF.

CDR3 DNA: TGTGCCAGCAGCCCCCGGACAGGGGGTGCCTATGGCTACACCTTC. Amino acid sequence: CASSPRTGGAYGYTF. The rearrangement joins TRBV7-2 to TRBJ1-2; 10 bases map to TRBD1. This CDR3 region has 15 residues. With V trimmed by 5 bases and J by 4 bases, 7 bases remained unmatched. Germline V lookup: CDR1 SGHTA, CDR2 FQGNSA.

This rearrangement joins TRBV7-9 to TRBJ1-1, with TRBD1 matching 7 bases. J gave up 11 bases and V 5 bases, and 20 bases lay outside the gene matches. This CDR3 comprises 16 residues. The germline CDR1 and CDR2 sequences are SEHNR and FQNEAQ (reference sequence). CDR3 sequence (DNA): TGTGCCAGCAGCCCCCCCGGGACAGTAGAGGCCCGTAGTGCTTTCTTT. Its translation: CASSPPGTVEARSAFF. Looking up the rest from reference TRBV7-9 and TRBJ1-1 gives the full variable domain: DTGVSQNPRHKITKRGQNVTFRCDPISEHNRLYWYRQTLGQGPEFLTYFQNEAQLEKSRLLSDRFSAERPKGSFSTLEIQRTEQGDSAMYLCASSPPGTVEARSAFFGQGTRLTVV.

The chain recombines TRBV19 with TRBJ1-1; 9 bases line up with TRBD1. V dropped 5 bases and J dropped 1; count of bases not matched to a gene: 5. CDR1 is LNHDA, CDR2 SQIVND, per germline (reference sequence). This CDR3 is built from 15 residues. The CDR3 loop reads CASSPWGQGNTEAFF. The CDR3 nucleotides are TGTGCCAGTAGTCCCTGGGGACAGGGGAACACTGAAGCTTTCTTT.

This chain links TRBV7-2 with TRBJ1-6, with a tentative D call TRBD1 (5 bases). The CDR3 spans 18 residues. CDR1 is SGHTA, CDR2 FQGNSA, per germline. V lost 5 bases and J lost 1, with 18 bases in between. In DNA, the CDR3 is TGTGCCAGCAGCCCTAAAGGTGGGGGGAGGTCCTATAATTCACCCCTCCACTTT. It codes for CASSPKGGGRSYNSPLHF.

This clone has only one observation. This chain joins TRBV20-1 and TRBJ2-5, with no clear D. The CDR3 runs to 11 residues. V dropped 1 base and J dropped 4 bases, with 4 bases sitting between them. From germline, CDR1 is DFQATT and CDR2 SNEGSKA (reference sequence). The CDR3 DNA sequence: TGCAGTGCTAGAGGCGCAGAGACCCAGTACTTC. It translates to CSARGAETQYF.

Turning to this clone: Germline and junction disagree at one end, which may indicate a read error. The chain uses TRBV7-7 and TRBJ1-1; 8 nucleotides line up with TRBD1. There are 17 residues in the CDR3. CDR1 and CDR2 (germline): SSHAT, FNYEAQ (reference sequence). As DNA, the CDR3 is TGTGCTAGCAGCAAAGGGGACAGGACACACATGAACACTGAAGCTTTCTTT. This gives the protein CASSKGDRTHMNTEAFF.

CDR3 sequence: CASSVGQGTYEQYF. The CDR3 DNA reads TGTGCCAGCAGCGTAGGGCAGGGAACCTACGAGCAGTACTTC. This chain links TRBV9 with TRBJ2-7; D is perhaps TRBD1 (5 bases). The CDR3 consists of 14 residues. The ends were cut back, 0 bases at V and 2 bases at J, with 9 bases in the middle. The germline V gene has CDR1 SGDLS and CDR2 YYNGEE.

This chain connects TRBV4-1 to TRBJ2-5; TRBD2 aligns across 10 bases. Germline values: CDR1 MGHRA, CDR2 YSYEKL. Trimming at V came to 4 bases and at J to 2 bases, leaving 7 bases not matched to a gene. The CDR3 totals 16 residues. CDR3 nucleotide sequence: TGCGCCAGCAGCCCAACTCCGGGACTAGCGCAAGAGACCCAGTACTTC. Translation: CASSPTPGLAQETQYF.

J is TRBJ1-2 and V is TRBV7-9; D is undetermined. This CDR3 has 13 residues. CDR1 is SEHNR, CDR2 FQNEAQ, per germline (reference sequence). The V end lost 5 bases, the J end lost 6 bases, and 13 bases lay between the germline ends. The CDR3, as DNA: TGTGCCAGCAGCCATAGCGCGGGCCATGGCTACACCTTC. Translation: CASSHSAGHGYTF.

In DNA form, the CDR3 reads TGTGCCAGCAGCCTAGACAGCTCTGGGGCCAACGTCCTGACTTTC. Translation gives CASSLDSSGANVLTF. The chain links TRBV3-1 (or the pseudogene TRBV3-2) to TRBJ2-6; D might be TRBD1 (5 bases). The CDR3 runs to 15 residues. In germline, CDR1 is LGHDT, CDR2 YNNKEL (reference sequence). Trimming cost V 4 bases and J 0 bases, with 7 bases left between them.

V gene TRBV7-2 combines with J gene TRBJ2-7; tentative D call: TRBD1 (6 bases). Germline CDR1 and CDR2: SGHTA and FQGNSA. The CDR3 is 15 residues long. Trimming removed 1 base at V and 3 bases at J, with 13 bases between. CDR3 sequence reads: CASSLVQGKGYEQYF. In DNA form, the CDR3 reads TGTGCCAGCAGCTTAGTACAGGGAAAGGGCTACGAGCAGTACTTC.

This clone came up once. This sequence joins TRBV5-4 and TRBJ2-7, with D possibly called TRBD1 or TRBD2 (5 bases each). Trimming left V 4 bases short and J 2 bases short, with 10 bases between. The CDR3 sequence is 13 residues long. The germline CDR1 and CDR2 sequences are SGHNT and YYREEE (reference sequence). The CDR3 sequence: CASSAEGPYEQYF. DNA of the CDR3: TGTGCCAGCAGCGCCGAGGGACCCTACGAGCAGTACTTC.

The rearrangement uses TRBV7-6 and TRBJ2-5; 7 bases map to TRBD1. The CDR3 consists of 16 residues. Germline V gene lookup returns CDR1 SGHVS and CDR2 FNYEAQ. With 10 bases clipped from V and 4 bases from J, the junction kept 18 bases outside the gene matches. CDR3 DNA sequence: TGTGCCACCATGAAACGACAGGGAGCCTTATTAGAGACCCAGTACTTC. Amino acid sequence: CATMKRQGALLETQYF.

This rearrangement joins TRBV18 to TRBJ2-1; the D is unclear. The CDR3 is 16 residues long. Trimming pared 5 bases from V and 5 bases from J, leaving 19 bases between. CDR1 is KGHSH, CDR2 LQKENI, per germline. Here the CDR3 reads CASSKSGSFANNEQFF. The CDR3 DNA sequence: TGTGCCAGCTCAAAATCGGGCTCCTTTGCGAACAATGAGCAGTTCTTC.

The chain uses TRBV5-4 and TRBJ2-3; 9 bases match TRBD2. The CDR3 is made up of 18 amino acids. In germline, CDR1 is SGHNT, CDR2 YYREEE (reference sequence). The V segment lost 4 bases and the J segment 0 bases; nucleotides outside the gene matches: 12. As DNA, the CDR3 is TGTGCCAGCAGCCTCAGGAGAGCGGGGGGCTTAAGCACAGATACGCAGTATTTT. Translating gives CASSLRRAGGLSTDTQYF.

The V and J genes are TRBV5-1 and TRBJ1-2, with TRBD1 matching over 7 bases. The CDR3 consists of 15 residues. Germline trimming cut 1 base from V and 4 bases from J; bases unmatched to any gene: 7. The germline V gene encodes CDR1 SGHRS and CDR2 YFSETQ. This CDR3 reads CASSLQGGGPYGYTF. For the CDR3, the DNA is TGCGCCAGCAGCTTGCAGGGGGGCGGCCCCTATGGCTACACCTTC.

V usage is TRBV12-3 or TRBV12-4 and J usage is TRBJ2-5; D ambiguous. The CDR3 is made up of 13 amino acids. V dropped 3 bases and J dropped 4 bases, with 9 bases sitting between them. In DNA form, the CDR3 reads TGTGCCAGCAGTTTCCTAGAGACAGAGACCCAGTACTTC. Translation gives CASSFLETETQYF.

The CDR3 DNA sequence: TGTGCCAGCAGTTACGATCCGGGGGAATCCTACGAGCAGTACTTC. As protein: CASSYDPGESYEQYF. V usage is TRBV6-5 and J usage is TRBJ2-7, with D possibly TRBD2 on 6 matching bases. V lost 2 bases and J lost 1, with 12 bases in between. Germline V gene lookup returns CDR1 MNHEY and CDR2 SVGAGI. The CDR3 runs 15 residues.

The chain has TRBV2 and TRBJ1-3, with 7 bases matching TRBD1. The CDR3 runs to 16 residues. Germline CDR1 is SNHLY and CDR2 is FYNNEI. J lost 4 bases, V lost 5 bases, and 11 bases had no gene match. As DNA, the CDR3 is TGTGCCAGCAGTATGGCGGAGGGGGCGCGGGGAAACACCATATATTTT. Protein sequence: CASSMAEGARGNTIYF.

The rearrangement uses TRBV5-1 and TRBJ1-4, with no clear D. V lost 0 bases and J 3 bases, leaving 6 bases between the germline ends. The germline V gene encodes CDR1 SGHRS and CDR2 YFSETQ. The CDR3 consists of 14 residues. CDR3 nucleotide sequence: TGCGCCAGCAGCTTGGTTGGGGCTAATGAAAAACTGTTTTTT. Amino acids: CASSLVGANEKLFF.

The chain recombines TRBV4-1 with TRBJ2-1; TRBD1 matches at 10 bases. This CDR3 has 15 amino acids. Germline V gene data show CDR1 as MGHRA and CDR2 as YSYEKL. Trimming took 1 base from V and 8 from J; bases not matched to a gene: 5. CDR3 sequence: CASSQGRGTGDEQFF. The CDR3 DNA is TGCGCCAGCAGCCAAGGTAGGGGGACAGGGGATGAGCAGTTCTTC.

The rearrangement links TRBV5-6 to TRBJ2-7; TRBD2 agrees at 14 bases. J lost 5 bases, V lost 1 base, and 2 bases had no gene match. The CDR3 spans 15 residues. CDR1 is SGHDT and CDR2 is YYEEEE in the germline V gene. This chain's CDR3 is CASSLLGLAGDEQYF. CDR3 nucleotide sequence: TGTGCCAGCAGCTTGCTGGGACTAGCGGGGGACGAGCAGTACTTC. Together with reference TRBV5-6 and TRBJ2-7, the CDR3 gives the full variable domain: DAGVTQSPTHLIKTRGQQVTLRCSPKSGHDTVSWYQQALGQGPQFIFQYYEEEERQRGNFPDRFSGHQFPNYSSELNVNALLLGDSALYLCASSLLGLAGDEQYFGPGTRLTVT.

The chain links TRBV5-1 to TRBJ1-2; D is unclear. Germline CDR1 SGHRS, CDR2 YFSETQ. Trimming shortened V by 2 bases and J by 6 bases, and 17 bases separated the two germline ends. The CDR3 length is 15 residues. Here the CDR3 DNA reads TGCGCCAGCAGCTTACGGGCCCAAAAGGATGATGGCTACACCTTC. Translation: CASSLRAQKDDGYTF.

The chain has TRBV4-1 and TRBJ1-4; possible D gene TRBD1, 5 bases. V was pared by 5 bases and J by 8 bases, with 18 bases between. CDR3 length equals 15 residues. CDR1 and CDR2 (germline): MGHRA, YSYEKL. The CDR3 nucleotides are TGCGCCAGCAGCTTGCCGGGGGTGGGCCTAGAAAAACTGTTTTTT. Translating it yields CASSLPGVGLEKLFF.

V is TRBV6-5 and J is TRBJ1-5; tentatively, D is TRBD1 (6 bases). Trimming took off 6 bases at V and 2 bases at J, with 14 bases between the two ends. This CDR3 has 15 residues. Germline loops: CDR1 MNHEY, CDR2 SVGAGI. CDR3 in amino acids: CASRPSPGGNQPQHF. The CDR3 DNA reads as TGTGCCAGCAGGCCCTCGCCAGGGGGCAATCAGCCCCAGCATTTT.

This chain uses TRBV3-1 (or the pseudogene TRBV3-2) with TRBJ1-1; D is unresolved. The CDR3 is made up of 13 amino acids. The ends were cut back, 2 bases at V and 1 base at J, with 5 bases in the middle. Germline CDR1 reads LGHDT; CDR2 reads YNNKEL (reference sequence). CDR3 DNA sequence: TGTGCCAGCAGCCAACTTAGGAACACTGAAGCTTTCTTT. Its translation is CASSQLRNTEAFF.

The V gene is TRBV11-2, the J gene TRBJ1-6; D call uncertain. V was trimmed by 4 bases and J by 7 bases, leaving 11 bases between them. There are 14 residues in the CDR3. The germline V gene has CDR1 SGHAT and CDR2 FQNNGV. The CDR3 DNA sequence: TGTGCCAGCAGCTACCTAGTTGGGAATTCACCCCTCCACTTT. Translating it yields CASSYLVGNSPLHF.